This TCR beta chain was profiled in a study of blood T cell repertoires in COVID-19. At the level of the study: In each case, the material was cDNA or gDNA derived from T cells, B-cell-depleted T cells, or PBMCs.

The germline gives CDR1 SGHDN, CDR2 FVKESK. The CDR3 spans 15 residues. Trimming cost V 1 base and J 9 bases, with 18 bases left between them. A few counts support this clone. Only in-frame clones appear in the TCRdb table, and some are missing; sequencing was by immunoSEQ multiplex PCR. The sample has about 130,000 clones, under 85% seen once. This sequence was found in a man aged 40-55 years with active or convalescent COVID-19. Sequencing was carried out using peripheral blood. The V and J genes are TRBV14 and TRBJ2-5, with D possibly being TRBD2 (7 bases). The CDR3 protein is CASSQGRGGVRPQYF. In DNA form, the CDR3 reads TGTGCCAGCAGCCAAGGGCGAGGGGGGGTTCGGCCCCAGTACTTC.